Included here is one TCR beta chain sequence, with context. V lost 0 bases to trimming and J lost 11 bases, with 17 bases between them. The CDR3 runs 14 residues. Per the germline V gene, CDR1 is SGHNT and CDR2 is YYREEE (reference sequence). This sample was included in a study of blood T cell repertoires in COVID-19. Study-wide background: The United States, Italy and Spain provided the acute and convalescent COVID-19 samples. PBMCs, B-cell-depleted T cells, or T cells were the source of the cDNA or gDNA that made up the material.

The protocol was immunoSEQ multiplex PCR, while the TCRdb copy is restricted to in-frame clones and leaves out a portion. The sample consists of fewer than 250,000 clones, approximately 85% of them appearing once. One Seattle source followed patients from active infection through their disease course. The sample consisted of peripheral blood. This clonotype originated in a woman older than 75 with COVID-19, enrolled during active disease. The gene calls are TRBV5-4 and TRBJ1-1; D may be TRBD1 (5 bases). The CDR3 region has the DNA TGTGCCAGCAGCTTGGCAGGGCTCACCGGGGGGGCTTTCTTT. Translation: CASSLAGLTGGAFF.